One and the same sample provided the 20 T cell receptor beta chains below, sequenced in a study of long-term antiretroviral therapy in people with HIV. At the survey level, the v3.0 immunoSEQ assay was run. Sequenced by immunoSEQ multiplex PCR; TCRdb stores in-frame clones only, minus some. The table has 23,000 or so clones, over 75% seen once. This material consisted of unsorted PBMCs, taken 0.3 years after starting antiretroviral therapy. The receptors come from a man between 45 and 60 years old with HIV.

The V gene is TRBV7-2, the J gene TRBJ2-3; D gene uncertain. Trimming took 4 bases from V and 3 from J, leaving 11 bases between them. The CDR3 covers 14 residues. Germline loops: CDR1 SGHTA, CDR2 FQGNSA. The CDR3 bases are TGTGCCAGCAGCTCCCCAGTGACGACAGATACGCAGTATTTT. As protein: CASSSPVTTDTQYF.

The chain links TRBV6-6 to TRBJ1-1; a possible D gene is TRBD1 (6 bases). Germline CDR1 MNHNY, CDR2 SVGAGI (reference sequence). V was cut by 0 bases and J by 1 base, with 9 bases left in between. The CDR3 is 15 residues long. DNA of the CDR3: TGTGCCAGCAGTTACTCAGGACAGCAGAACACTGAAGCTTTCTTT. Amino acid sequence: CASSYSGQQNTEAFF.

The gene calls are TRBV10-3 and TRBJ2-7; no definite D call. Looked up from germline, CDR1 is ENHRY and CDR2 is SYGVKD. V was shortened by 0 bases and J by 2 bases, with 8 bases between the two germline ends. The CDR3 is 14 residues long. CDR3 DNA: TGTGCCATCAGTGAGTCGGGCGCAGCCTACGAGCAGTACTTC. Its protein is CAISESGAAYEQYF.

This chain links TRBV7-2 with TRBJ1-2, with TRBD1 matching 9 bases. Losses at the gene ends were 4 bases for V and 7 bases for J; bases not matched to a gene: 7. Looked up from germline, CDR1 is SGHTA and CDR2 is FQGNSA. The CDR3 runs to 14 residues. CDR3 bases: TGTGCCAGCAGCTCTAACAGGGGGCCGGTTGGCTACACCTTC. This encodes CASSSNRGPVGYTF.

The gene calls are TRBV6-6 and TRBJ1-5; possibly TRBD1 for D (6 bases). CDR1 is MNHNY, CDR2 SVGAGI, per germline (reference sequence). The CDR3 is 13 residues long. V was trimmed by 6 bases and J by 5 bases, leaving 11 bases between them. CDR3 in DNA: TGTGCCAGCAGAGACAGGCAGGATCAGCCCCAGCATTTT. Its protein product is CASRDRQDQPQHF.

This sequence joins TRBV29-1 and TRBJ2-7; a possible D gene is TRBD2 (5 bases). V lost 4 bases to trimming and J lost 1 base, with 11 bases between them. Germline V gene data show CDR1 as SQVTM and CDR2 as ANQGSEA. The CDR3 totals 13 residues. The CDR3 loop reads CSVGEPRSYEQYF. In nucleotides, the CDR3 is TGCAGCGTTGGGGAGCCTCGATCCTACGAGCAGTACTTC.

The rearrangement links TRBV19 to TRBJ1-1; D gene uncertain. CDR1 and CDR2 (germline): LNHDA, SQIVND (reference sequence). Trimming left V 6 bases short and J 6 bases short, with 23 bases between. The CDR3 is 16 amino acids. Written as DNA, the CDR3 is TGTGCCAGTAGCTTTCCCGGTAGGAGGGATTTGGCTGAAGCTTTCTTT. This translates into CASSFPGRRDLAEAFF. The whole variable domain, remainder taken from reference TRBV19 and TRBJ1-1, is DGGITQSPKYLFRKEGQNVTLSCEQNLNHDAMYWYRQDPGQGLRLIYYSQIVNDFQKGDIAEGYSVSREKKESFPLTVTSAQKNPTAFYLCASSFPGRRDLAEAFFGQGTRLTVV.

V and J are TRBV11-2 and TRBJ1-1; the D gene is possibly TRBD1 (6 bases). CDR1 is SGHAT, CDR2 FQNNGV, per germline. With 5 bases removed from V and 5 bases from J, the gap between germline ends came to 15 bases. This CDR3 spans 14 amino acids. The CDR3 reads CASSLSQGTTEAFF. The CDR3 DNA reads TGTGCCAGCAGCCTATCCCAGGGGACGACTGAAGCTTTCTTT.

V and J are TRBV5-4 and TRBJ2-7, with D possibly being TRBD2 (5 bases). The CDR3 extends over 15 amino acids. Trimming shortened V by 5 bases and J by 0 bases, and 15 bases separated the two germline ends. Germline CDR1 and CDR2: SGHNT and YYREEE (reference sequence). The CDR3 is CASSFGLKGSYEQYF. The DNA of the CDR3 is TGTGCCAGCAGTTTTGGACTGAAGGGCTCCTACGAGCAGTACTTC.

The chain links TRBV4-1 to TRBJ1-2; 7 positions agree with TRBD1. Per germline, CDR1 MGHRA and CDR2 YSYEKL. The ends lost 4 bases at V and 0 bases at J; junction bases unmatched: 5. This CDR3 comprises 15 residues. The CDR3 DNA sequence: TGCGCCAGCAGCCTCTCCAGGGGGGCTAACTATGGCTACACCTTC. It codes for CASSLSRGANYGYTF.

This rearrangement joins TRBV19 to TRBJ2-6; no clear D. Trimming removed 4 bases at V and 12 bases at J, with 16 bases between. The CDR3 length is 14 residues. Germline values: CDR1 LNHDA, CDR2 SQIVND (reference sequence). In DNA, the CDR3 is TGTGCCAGTAGTAAAATCAGCGTACCAGGCGTCCTGACTTTC. It encodes CASSKISVPGVLTF.

The chain couples TRBV27 to TRBJ1-4, with TRBD1 matching 8 bases. This CDR3 is 14 amino acids long. CDR1 is MNHEY, CDR2 SMNVEV, per germline (reference sequence). V lost 5 bases and J lost 7; bases outside the gene matches: 6. DNA of the CDR3: TGTGCCAGCAGTCAAACAGGGGGTGGTGAAAAACTGTTTTTT. Translated, it gives CASSQTGGGEKLFF.

This chain uses TRBV6-1 with TRBJ2-1; TRBD1 might be the D (6 bases). V shed 1 base and J shed 10 bases, with 14 bases lying between them. This CDR3 contains 14 residues. Per the germline V gene, CDR1 is MNHNS and CDR2 is SASEGT. In nucleotides, the CDR3 is TGTGCCAGCAGTGAAGGGACAGCCTCAGGGGAGCAGTTCTTC. Translating gives CASSEGTASGEQFF.

The sample holds one count of this clone. This chain uses TRBV19 with TRBJ2-1; no clear D gene. Germline V gene sequence: CDR1 LNHDA, CDR2 SQIVND (reference sequence). The CDR3 length is 12 residues. Trimming left V 1 base short and J 3 bases short, with 1 base between. CDR3: CASSIGYNEQFF. Here the CDR3 DNA reads TGTGCCAGTAGTATAGGCTACAATGAGCAGTTCTTC. The full variable domain, its missing parts supplied by reference TRBV19 and TRBJ2-1, is DGGITQSPKYLFRKEGQNVTLSCEQNLNHDAMYWYRQDPGQGLRLIYYSQIVNDFQKGDIAEGYSVSREKKESFPLTVTSAQKNPTAFYLCASSIGYNEQFFGPGTRLTVL.

This chain uses TRBV6-5 with TRBJ1-2; no definite D call. The CDR3 has 16 residues. The germline gives CDR1 MNHEY, CDR2 SVGAGI. V lost 3 bases, J lost 4 bases, and 18 bases lay in between. As DNA, the CDR3 is TGTGCCAGCAGTTATGGGTGGGCAGGTCTACCCTATGGCTACACCTTC. Translating gives CASSYGWAGLPYGYTF.

The chain combines TRBV19 with TRBJ2-1, with D perhaps TRBD1 (6 bases). Between the trimmed V and J ends, which lost 6 bases and 4 bases, there was a span of 10 bases. CDR1 and CDR2 from the germline V gene are LNHDA and SQIVND (reference sequence). The CDR3 loop spans 13 amino acids. CDR3 sequence: CASSGQKYNEQFF. CDR3 nucleotides: TGTGCCAGTAGCGGACAGAAATACAATGAGCAGTTCTTC.

The V call is TRBV27, the J call TRBJ2-3, with D perhaps assigned TRBD1 or TRBD2 (7 bases each). Trimming shortened V by 0 bases and J by 5 bases, and 15 bases separated the two germline ends. Germline-derived CDR1 and CDR2 are MNHEY and SMNVEV (reference sequence). The CDR3 is made up of 16 amino acids. CDR3 protein: CASSLSVTGEGDTQYF. The CDR3 coding sequence is TGTGCCAGCAGTTTATCAGTTACAGGGGAGGGAGATACGCAGTATTTT.

This rearrangement joins TRBV6-1 to TRBJ1-5; D unresolved. The V and J ends lost 0 bases and 10 bases respectively, with 10 bases between them. Germline V CDR1 and CDR2: MNHNS, SASEGT. The CDR3 sequence is 13 residues long. The CDR3 loop reads CASSEAAGYPQHF. In DNA form, the CDR3 reads TGTGCCAGCAGTGAAGCCGCGGGGTATCCCCAGCATTTT.

This chain uses TRBV6-6 with TRBJ1-3, with a possible D match to TRBD1 (6 bases). The CDR3 sequence is 14 residues long. With 5 bases removed from V and 1 base from J, the gap between germline ends came to 9 bases. Looked up from germline, CDR1 is MNHNY and CDR2 is SVGAGI (reference sequence). CDR3: CASSRTESGNTIYF. CDR3 sequence (DNA): TGTGCCAGCAGTCGGACAGAATCTGGAAACACCATATATTTT.

This chain joins TRBV27 and TRBJ1-1; a weak D match, TRBD1 (5 bases). The CDR3 is 15 amino acids. Trimming stripped 4 bases from V and 4 bases from J, with 16 bases between. The germline V gene has CDR1 MNHEY and CDR2 SMNVEV (reference sequence). Written as DNA, the CDR3 is TGTGCCAGCAGTTCCGCTAGGAGGGGAGGCACTGAAGCTTTCTTT. Protein sequence: CASSSARRGGTEAFF.